This T cell receptor beta chain was retrieved from a study of post-analysis software for immune sequencing data. The study's findings and limits: Comparison of patients with controls showed five TRBV segments more frequent in patients, TRBV5-6, TRBV5-1 and TRBV20-1 among them. Normalized Chao1 diversity in multiple sclerosis patients fell significantly below that of controls.

The germline gives CDR1 SEHNR, CDR2 FQNEAQ (reference sequence). Trimming took 2 bases from V and 3 from J; bases not matched to a gene: 4. CDR3 length: 16 amino acids. With regard to this clonotype: Its cognate antigen is unknown.

Libraries were made from TCR beta cDNA, and they carried unique molecular identifiers. TCRdb itself ran the PCR reads through MiXCR, one entry per CDR3 protein. Found here are about 820,000 distinct CDR3 sequences, around 50% of them singletons; the top ten hold about 4.5%. The source of this sequence is a girl aged 5-17 years with multiple sclerosis. Material for sequencing was blood. The rearrangement links TRBV7-9 to TRBJ2-3; 11 nucleotides line up with TRBD2. The CDR3 DNA follows: TGTGCCAGCAGCTTACTTAGCGGGAGGGTAACAGATACGCAGTATTTT. Residues: CASSLLSGRVTDTQYF.